This entry concerns a single T cell receptor (beta chain). This entry is derived from a study of T cell responses to AZD1222 COVID-19 vaccine. The germline CDR1 and CDR2 sequences are LGHDT and YNNKEL (reference sequence). The CDR3 spans 14 residues. With 1 base removed from V and 8 bases from J, the gap between germline ends came to 14 bases. Clones were sequenced by immunoSEQ multiplex PCR, and TCRdb holds only the in-frame ones, with some missing. The sample holds 150,000 to 200,000 clones; approximately 90% are singletons and the top ten take approximately 1.5%. The chain uses TRBV3-1 (or the pseudogene TRBV3-2) and TRBJ1-2, with D possibly being TRBD1 (5 bases). Source: peripheral blood, taken on day 0 of AZD1222 vaccination. The receptor's source is an adult in good health. CDR3 residues: CASSQAEGPYGYTF. DNA for the CDR3: TGTGCCAGCAGCCAAGCCGAGGGGCCCTACGGCTACACCTTC.